These 21 T cell receptor beta chains originate from one sample sequenced in a study of shared clonotypes between healthy human individuals. Assay: immunoSEQ multiplex PCR; the TCRdb copy retains only in-frame clones and omits some. This table holds approximately 82,000 clones, 60% to 80% found once. The sequenced material came from memory CD8+ T cells sorted from blood. As for subset: CD45RO+ cells pooled with CCR7-negative TemRA cells. These receptors came from a man aged 25 to 45 in good health.

The rearrangement links TRBV4-3 to TRBJ2-1; TRBD1 aligns across 8 bases. The CDR3 runs 15 residues. V lost 0 bases to trimming and J lost 7 bases; unmatched junction nucleotides: 5. Germline loops: CDR1 LGHNA, CDR2 YSLEER. CDR3 DNA sequence: TGCGCCAGCAGCCAAGATCGGACAGGGAGGAATGAGCAGTTCTTC. This sequence encodes CASSQDRTGRNEQFF.

This rearrangement joins TRBV6-6 to TRBJ1-4, with D hard to call. Trimming took off 2 bases at V and 5 bases at J, with 15 bases between the two ends. CDR1 MNHNY and CDR2 SVGAGI come from the germline V gene (reference sequence). CDR3 length: 16 residues. The DNA of the CDR3 is TGTGCCAGCAGTTACCAACCCCCCCTGGAGAATGAAAAACTGTTTTTT. Translated, it gives CASSYQPPLENEKLFF.

The chain is built from TRBV11-2 and TRBJ2-7; 10 positions agree with TRBD2. The trim removed 1 base at V and 5 bases at J, leaving 11 bases unmatched. This CDR3 is 17 amino acids long. Germline V gene lookup returns CDR1 SGHAT and CDR2 FQNNGV. CDR3 residues: CASSLVNTGLAWHEQYF. CDR3 in DNA: TGTGCCAGCAGCTTAGTCAACACGGGACTAGCGTGGCACGAGCAGTACTTC.

The chain links TRBV27 to TRBJ1-1; D uncertain. V dropped 3 bases and J dropped 5 bases, with 13 bases sitting between them. Looked up from germline, CDR1 is MNHEY and CDR2 is SMNVEV (reference sequence). CDR3 length equals 14 residues. DNA for the CDR3: TGTGCCAGCAGTTTCGGGCCTTCTTCGACTGAAGCTTTCTTT. This codes for CASSFGPSSTEAFF.

The chain carries TRBV5-4 and TRBJ2-5, with D possibly called TRBD1 or TRBD2 (5 bases each). The V end was cut by 0 bases, the J end by 1 base, with 16 bases between. There are 17 residues in the CDR3. Germline values: CDR1 SGHNT, CDR2 YYREEE (reference sequence). Written as DNA, the CDR3 is TGTGCCAGCAGCTTGGCCGGGGCTGGGATCCCCCAAGAGACCCAGTACTTC. Amino acid sequence: CASSLAGAGIPQETQYF.

The rearrangement links TRBV19 to TRBJ2-7; D is ambiguous. Between the trimmed V and J ends, which lost 5 bases and 3 bases, there was a span of 17 bases. Germline values: CDR1 LNHDA, CDR2 SQIVND (reference sequence). This CDR3 is built from 15 residues. The chain's CDR3 is CASSALPPLDYEQYF. The CDR3 coding sequence is TGTGCCAGTAGTGCACTCCCGCCCCTAGACTACGAGCAGTACTTC.

The CDR3 coding sequence is TGTGCCAGCAGCAAAGTCTCCGCGGGAGTAGGAGAGACCCAGTACTTC. It yields the protein CASSKVSAGVGETQYF. The chain links TRBV21-1 to TRBJ2-5; the listed D gene, TRBD2, was not tested against the DNA. TRBV21-1 is a pseudogene locus. The CDR3 spans 16 residues.

This rearrangement joins TRBV7-2 to TRBJ2-1; D is unclear. V lost 1 base, J lost 7 bases, and 8 bases lay in between. CDR1 is SGHTA and CDR2 is FQGNSA in the germline V gene. The CDR3 sequence is 13 residues long. CDR3 nucleotide sequence: TGTGCCAGCAGCTTAGATCACTGGAATGAGCAGTTCTTC. Protein: CASSLDHWNEQFF.

V is TRBV6-5 and J is TRBJ2-6; D unclear. The CDR3 spans 12 residues. Trimming shortened V by 8 bases and J by 2 bases, and 4 bases separated the two germline ends. In germline, CDR1 is MNHEY, CDR2 SVGAGI. Written as DNA, the CDR3 is TGTGCCAGCGGTGCTGGGGCCAACGTCCTGACTTTC. Its translation is CASGAGANVLTF.

The V and J genes are TRBV13 and TRBJ2-7; 8 bases line up with TRBD1. V lost 4 bases and J lost 0; bases outside the gene matches: 5. CDR1 is PRHDT, CDR2 FYEKMQ, per germline (reference sequence). This CDR3 spans 15 amino acids. CDR3 protein: CASSSGDRGSYEQYF. CDR3 DNA sequence: TGTGCCAGCAGCTCCGGAGACAGGGGCTCCTACGAGCAGTACTTC. Together with reference TRBV13 and TRBJ2-7, the CDR3 gives the full variable domain: AAGVIQSPRHLIKEKRETATLKCYPIPRHDTVYWYQQGPGQDPQFLISFYEKMQSDKGSIPDRFSAQQFSDYHSELNMSSLELGDSALYFCASSSGDRGSYEQYFGPGTRLTVT.

This clone appeared a few times. The chain couples TRBV4-1 to TRBJ2-7; 7 bases are shared with TRBD1. The CDR3 sequence is 16 residues long. Germline V lookup: CDR1 MGHRA, CDR2 YSYEKL. V lost 0 bases and J lost 2; bases outside the gene matches: 7. CDR3: CASSQDRPGGPYEQYF. The DNA of the CDR3 is TGCGCCAGCAGCCAAGATCGGCCAGGGGGACCCTACGAGCAGTACTTC.

The chain joins TRBV25-1 to TRBJ1-2; D ambiguous. V shed 3 bases and J shed 8 bases, with 10 bases lying between them. Looked up from germline, CDR1 is MGHDK and CDR2 is SYGVNS. CDR3 length: 12 amino acids. Here the CDR3 reads CASSEGPVGYTF. Written as DNA, the CDR3 is TGTGCCAGCAGTGAGGGCCCCGTGGGCTACACCTTC.

V gene TRBV18 combines with J gene TRBJ2-3, with 8 bases that match TRBD2. Per germline, CDR1 KGHSH and CDR2 LQKENI. V shed 0 bases and J 4 bases; nucleotides not matched to a gene: 6. This CDR3 is built from 16 residues. The CDR3: CASSPPRAGVADTQYF. The CDR3 nucleotides read TGTGCCAGCTCACCACCAAGAGCGGGAGTGGCAGATACGCAGTATTTT.

This clone was counted at least ten times. The V and J genes are TRBV6-1 and TRBJ1-2, with TRBD1 matching over 12 bases. The length of the CDR3 is 15 residues. The V segment lost 0 bases and the J segment 8 bases; nucleotides outside the gene matches: 4. Germline values: CDR1 MNHNS, CDR2 SASEGT. In DNA, the CDR3 is TGTGCCAGCAGTGAAGCGGGGACAGGGGGCACGGGCTACACCTTC. Translation gives CASSEAGTGGTGYTF.

On this clone itself: This may come from a read error, since a much larger clone is one base off. The chain's CDR3 is CASRGLTYEQYF. The CDR3 bases are TGTGCCAGCAGGGGACTAACCTACGAGCAGTACTTC. The chain carries TRBV6-1 and TRBJ2-7; 7 bases map to TRBD2. V shed 6 bases, J shed 2 bases, and the junction held 1 base outside the gene matches. CDR3 length: 12 residues. In germline, CDR1 is MNHNS, CDR2 SASEGT.

The chain uses TRBV6-4 and TRBJ2-1; possibly TRBD1 for D (6 bases). V was shortened by 2 bases and J by 4 bases, with 12 bases between the two germline ends. Looked up from germline, CDR1 is MRHNA and CDR2 is SNTAGT. The CDR3 runs 15 residues. CDR3 region: CASSDSPGQYNEQFF. CDR3 DNA: TGTGCCAGCAGTGACAGTCCGGGACAATACAATGAGCAGTTCTTC.

The rearrangement links TRBV9 to TRBJ2-5; possibly TRBD2 for D (6 bases). The V end was cut by 4 bases, the J end by 4 bases, with 14 bases between. Germline V CDR1 and CDR2: SGDLS, YYNGEE. The CDR3 loop spans 14 amino acids. The CDR3 spells CASSLAREVETQYF. In DNA form, the CDR3 reads TGTGCCAGCAGCCTAGCGAGGGAAGTAGAGACCCAGTACTTC. Together with reference TRBV9 and TRBJ2-5, the CDR3 gives the full variable domain: DSGVTQTPKHLITATGQRVTLRCSPRSGDLSVYWYQQSLDQGLQFLIQYYNGEERAKGNILERFSAQQFPDLHSELNLSSLELGDSALYFCASSLAREVETQYFGPGTRLLVL.

The chain employs TRBV7-6 and TRBJ2-7, with D hard to call. Trimming cost V 1 base and J 2 bases, with 6 bases left between them. Germline loops: CDR1 SGHVS, CDR2 FNYEAQ. This CDR3 contains 13 residues. CDR3 bases: TGTGCCAGCAGCTTAGAAACAGCCTACGAGCAGTACTTC. Amino acids: CASSLETAYEQYF.

A single count supports this clone. The gene calls are TRBV7-9 and TRBJ2-7; 10 nucleotides line up with TRBD2. The CDR3 is 15 residues long. Trimming at V came to 3 bases and at J to 5 bases, leaving 7 bases not matched to a gene. Looked up from germline, CDR1 is SEHNR and CDR2 is FQNEAQ (reference sequence). CDR3 in amino acids: CASSFPTSGTDEQYF. CDR3 sequence (DNA): TGTGCCAGCAGCTTCCCCACTAGCGGGACTGACGAGCAGTACTTC. Variable domain in full (rest from reference TRBV7-9 and TRBJ2-7): DTGVSQNPRHKITKRGQNVTFRCDPISEHNRLYWYRQTLGQGPEFLTYFQNEAQLEKSRLLSDRFSAERPKGSFSTLEIQRTEQGDSAMYLCASSFPTSGTDEQYFGPGTRLTVT.

This rearrangement joins TRBV4-1 to TRBJ2-7; D is uncertain. Per germline, CDR1 MGHRA and CDR2 YSYEKL. The V end lost 10 bases, the J end lost 3 bases, and 13 bases lay between the germline ends. The CDR3 has 12 amino acids. CDR3 sequence reads: CATGRWGYEQYF. The CDR3 nucleotides read TGCGCCACCGGGCGGTGGGGCTACGAGCAGTACTTC.

The chain recombines TRBV5-6 with TRBJ1-2; 12 bases fit TRBD1. Germline V lookup: CDR1 SGHDT, CDR2 YYEEEE. CDR3 length: 15 residues. V gave up 2 bases and J gave up 7 bases; unmatched junction bases: 6. CDR3 amino acids: CASSFLGTGGGGYTF. The CDR3 region has the DNA TGTGCCAGCAGCTTCCTCGGGACAGGGGGCGGTGGCTACACCTTC.